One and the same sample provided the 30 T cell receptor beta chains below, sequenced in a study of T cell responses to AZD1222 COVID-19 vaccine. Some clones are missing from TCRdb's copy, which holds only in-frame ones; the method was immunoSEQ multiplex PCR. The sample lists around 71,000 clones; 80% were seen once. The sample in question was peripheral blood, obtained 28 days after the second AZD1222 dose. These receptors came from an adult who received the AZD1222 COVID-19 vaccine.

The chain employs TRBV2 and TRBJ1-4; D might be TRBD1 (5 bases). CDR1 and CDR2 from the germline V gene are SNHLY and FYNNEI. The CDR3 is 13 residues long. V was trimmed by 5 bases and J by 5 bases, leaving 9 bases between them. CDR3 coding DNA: TGTGCCAGCAGTTCTGGACAAAATGAAAAACTGTTTTTT. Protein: CASSSGQNEKLFF. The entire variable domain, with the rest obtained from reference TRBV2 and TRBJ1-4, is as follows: EPEVTQTPSHQVTQMGQEVILRCVPISNHLYFYWYRQILGQKVEFLVSFYNNEISEKSEIFDDQFSVERPDGSNFTLKIRSTKLEDSAMYFCASSSGQNEKLFFGSGTQLSVL.

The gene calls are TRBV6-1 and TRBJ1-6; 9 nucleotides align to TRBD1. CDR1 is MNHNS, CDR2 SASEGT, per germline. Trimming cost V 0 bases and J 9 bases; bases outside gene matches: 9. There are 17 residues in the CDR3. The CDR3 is CASSEAGEGQGFSPLHF. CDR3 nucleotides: TGTGCCAGCAGTGAAGCGGGTGAGGGACAGGGATTTTCACCCCTCCACTTT.

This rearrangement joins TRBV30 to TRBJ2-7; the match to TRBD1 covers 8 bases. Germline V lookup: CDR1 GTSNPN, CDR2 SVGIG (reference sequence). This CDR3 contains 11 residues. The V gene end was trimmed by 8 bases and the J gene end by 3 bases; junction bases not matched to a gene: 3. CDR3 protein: CAHDRGYEQYF. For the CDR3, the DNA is TGTGCCCACGACAGGGGCTACGAGCAGTACTTC.

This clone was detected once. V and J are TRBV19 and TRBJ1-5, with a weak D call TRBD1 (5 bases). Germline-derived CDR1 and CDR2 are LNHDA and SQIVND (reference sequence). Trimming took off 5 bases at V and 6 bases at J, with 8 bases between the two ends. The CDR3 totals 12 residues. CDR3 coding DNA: TGTGCCAGTAGTTGGGGGACTCAGCCCCAGCATTTT. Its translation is CASSWGTQPQHF.

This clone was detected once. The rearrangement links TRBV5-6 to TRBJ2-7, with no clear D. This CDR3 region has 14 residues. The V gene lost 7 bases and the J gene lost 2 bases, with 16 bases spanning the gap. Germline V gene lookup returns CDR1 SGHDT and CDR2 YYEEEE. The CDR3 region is CASGKLAETYEQYF. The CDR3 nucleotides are TGTGCCAGCGGAAAGTTGGCGGAAACCTACGAGCAGTACTTC. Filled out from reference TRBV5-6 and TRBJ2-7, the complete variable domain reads DAGVTQSPTHLIKTRGQQVTLRCSPKSGHDTVSWYQQALGQGPQFIFQYYEEEERQRGNFPDRFSGHQFPNYSSELNVNALLLGDSALYLCASGKLAETYEQYFGPGTRLTVT.

CDR3 region: CASSIVRTDGGEKLFF. CDR3 DNA sequence: TGTGCCAGTAGTATAGTCCGGACAGACGGGGGTGAAAAACTGTTTTTT. The rearrangement links TRBV19 to TRBJ1-4; D perhaps matches TRBD1 (6 bases). Per the germline V gene, CDR1 is LNHDA and CDR2 is SQIVND (reference sequence). The CDR3 is 16 amino acids. V shed 1 base and J shed 7 bases, with 16 bases lying between them. Drawing the rest from reference TRBV19 and TRBJ1-4, the complete variable domain is DGGITQSPKYLFRKEGQNVTLSCEQNLNHDAMYWYRQDPGQGLRLIYYSQIVNDFQKGDIAEGYSVSREKKESFPLTVTSAQKNPTAFYLCASSIVRTDGGEKLFFGSGTQLSVL.

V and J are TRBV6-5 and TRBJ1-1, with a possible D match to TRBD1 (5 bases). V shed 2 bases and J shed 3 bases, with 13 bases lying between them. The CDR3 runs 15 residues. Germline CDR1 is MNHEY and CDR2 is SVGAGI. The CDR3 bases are TGTGCCAGCAGTTACAAGACAGAAGCAGACACTGAAGCTTTCTTT. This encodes CASSYKTEADTEAFF.

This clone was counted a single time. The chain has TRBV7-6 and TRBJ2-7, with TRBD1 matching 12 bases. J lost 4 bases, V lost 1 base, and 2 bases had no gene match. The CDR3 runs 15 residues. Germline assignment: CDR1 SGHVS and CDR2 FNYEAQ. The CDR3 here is CASSLVGQGAYEQYF. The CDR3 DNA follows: TGTGCCAGCAGCTTAGTGGGACAGGGGGCGTACGAGCAGTACTTC.

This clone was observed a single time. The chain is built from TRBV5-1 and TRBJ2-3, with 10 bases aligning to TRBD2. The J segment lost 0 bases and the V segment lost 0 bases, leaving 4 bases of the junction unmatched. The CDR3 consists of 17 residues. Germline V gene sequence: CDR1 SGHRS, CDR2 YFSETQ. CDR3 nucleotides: TGCGCCAGCAGCTTGGTTCTAGCGGGGGCTAGCACAGATACGCAGTATTTT. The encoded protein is CASSLVLAGASTDTQYF.

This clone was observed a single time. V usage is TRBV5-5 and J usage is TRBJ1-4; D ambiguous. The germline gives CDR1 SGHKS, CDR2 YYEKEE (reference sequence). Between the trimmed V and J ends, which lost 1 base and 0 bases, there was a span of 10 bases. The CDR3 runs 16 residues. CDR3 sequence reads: CASSLRMVATNEKLFF. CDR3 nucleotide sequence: TGTGCCAGCAGCTTGAGGATGGTTGCAACTAATGAAAAACTGTTTTTT.

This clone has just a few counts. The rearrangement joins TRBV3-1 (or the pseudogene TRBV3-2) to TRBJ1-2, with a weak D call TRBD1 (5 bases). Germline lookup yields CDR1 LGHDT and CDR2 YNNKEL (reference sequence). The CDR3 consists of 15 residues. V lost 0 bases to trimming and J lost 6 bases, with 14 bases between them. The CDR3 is CASSQDYGTPHGYTF. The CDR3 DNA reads TGTGCCAGCAGCCAAGATTATGGGACTCCCCATGGCTACACCTTC.

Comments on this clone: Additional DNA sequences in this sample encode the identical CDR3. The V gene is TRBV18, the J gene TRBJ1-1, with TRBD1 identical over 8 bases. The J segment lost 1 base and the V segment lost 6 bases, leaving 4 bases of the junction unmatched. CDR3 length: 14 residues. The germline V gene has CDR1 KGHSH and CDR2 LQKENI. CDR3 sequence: CASSPGQGNTEAFF. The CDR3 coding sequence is TGTGCCAGCTCGCCCGGACAGGGGAACACTGAAGCTTTCTTT.

The CDR3 sequence: CASRLSGGLSRSGANVLTF. For the CDR3, the DNA is TGTGCCAGCAGACTTAGCGGGGGGCTATCTCGCTCTGGGGCCAACGTCCTGACTTTC. The chain couples TRBV13 to TRBJ2-6; 10 nucleotides align to TRBD2. CDR1 PRHDT and CDR2 FYEKMQ come from the germline V gene (reference sequence). V gave up 6 bases and J gave up 0 bases; unmatched junction bases: 11. The CDR3 extends over 19 amino acids.

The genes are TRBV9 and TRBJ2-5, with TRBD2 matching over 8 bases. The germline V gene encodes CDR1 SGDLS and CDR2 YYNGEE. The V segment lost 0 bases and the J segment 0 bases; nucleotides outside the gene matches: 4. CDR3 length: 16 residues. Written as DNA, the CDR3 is TGTGCCAGCAGCGTAGGCAGACTAGCGCACCAAGAGACCCAGTACTTC. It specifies CASSVGRLAHQETQYF.

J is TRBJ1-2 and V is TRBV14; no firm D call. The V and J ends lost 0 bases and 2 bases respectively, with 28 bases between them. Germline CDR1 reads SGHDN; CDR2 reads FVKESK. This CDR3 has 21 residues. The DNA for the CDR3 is TGTGCCAGCAGCCAAGAGGCATTAGGGAGGGAAGGCCAATGGTGGAACTATGGCTACACCTTC. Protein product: CASSQEALGREGQWWNYGYTF. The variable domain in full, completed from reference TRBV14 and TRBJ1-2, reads EAGVTQFPSHSVIEKGQTVTLRCDPISGHDNLYWYRRVMGKEIKFLLHFVKESKQDESGMPNNRFLAERTGGTYSTLKVQPAELEDSGVYFCASSQEALGREGQWWNYGYTFGSGTRLTVV.

This CDR3 reads CASSYMGGDNTGELFF. For the CDR3, the DNA is TGTGCCAGCAGTTATATGGGGGGGGATAACACCGGGGAGCTGTTTTTT. The chain carries TRBV6-5 and TRBJ2-2; the match to TRBD2 covers 7 bases. Germline trimming cut 3 bases from V and 2 bases from J; bases unmatched to any gene: 6. This CDR3 has 16 residues. Germline loops: CDR1 MNHEY, CDR2 SVGAGI.

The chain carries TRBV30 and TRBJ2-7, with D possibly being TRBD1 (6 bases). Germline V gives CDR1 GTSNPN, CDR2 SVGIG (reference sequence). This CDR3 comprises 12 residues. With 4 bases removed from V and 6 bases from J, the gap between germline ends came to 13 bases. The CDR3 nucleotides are TGTGCCTGGACAGGGGCTCCTGGCGAGCAGTACTTC. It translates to CAWTGAPGEQYF.

The CDR3: CASSPTGGGAIASQYF. Here the CDR3 DNA reads TGTGCCAGCAGCCCTACTGGCGGGGGGGCCATCGCTTCTCAGTATTTT. This chain connects TRBV3-1 (or the pseudogene TRBV3-2) to TRBJ2-3, with TRBD2 identical over 9 bases. V was clipped by 4 bases and J by 12 bases; unmatched bases: 17. The CDR3 is 16 residues long. From germline, CDR1 is LGHDT and CDR2 YNNKEL (reference sequence).

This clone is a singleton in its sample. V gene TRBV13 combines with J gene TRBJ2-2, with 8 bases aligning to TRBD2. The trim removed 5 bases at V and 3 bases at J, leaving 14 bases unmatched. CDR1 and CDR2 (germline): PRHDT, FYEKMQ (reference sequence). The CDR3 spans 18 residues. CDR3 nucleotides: TGTGCCAGCAGCCCCGCCTTGACTAGCGCGACTTACACCGGGGAGCTGTTTTTT. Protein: CASSPALTSATYTGELFF.

This chain's CDR3 is CASSPGMGTPSTDTQYF. Written as DNA, the CDR3 is TGTGCCAGCAGCCCGGGGATGGGGACTCCCTCCACAGATACGCAGTATTTT. The V call is TRBV7-9, the J call TRBJ2-3; a possible D gene is TRBD2 (6 bases). Between the trimmed V and J ends, which lost 5 bases and 2 bases, there was a span of 20 bases. Germline V gives CDR1 SEHNR, CDR2 FQNEAQ (reference sequence). This CDR3 has 17 amino acids.

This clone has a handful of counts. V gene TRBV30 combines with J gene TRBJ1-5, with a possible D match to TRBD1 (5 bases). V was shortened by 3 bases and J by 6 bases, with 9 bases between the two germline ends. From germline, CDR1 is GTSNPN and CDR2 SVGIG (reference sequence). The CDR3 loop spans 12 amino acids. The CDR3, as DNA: TGTGCCTGGAGCGCAGGGACTCAGCCCCAGCATTTT. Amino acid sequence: CAWSAGTQPQHF.

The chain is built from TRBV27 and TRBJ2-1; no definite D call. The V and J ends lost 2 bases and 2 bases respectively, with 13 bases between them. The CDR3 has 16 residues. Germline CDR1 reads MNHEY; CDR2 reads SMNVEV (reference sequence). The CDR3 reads CASSLKSVFTYNEQFF. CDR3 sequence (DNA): TGTGCCAGCAGTTTAAAGTCCGTGTTTACCTACAATGAGCAGTTCTTC.

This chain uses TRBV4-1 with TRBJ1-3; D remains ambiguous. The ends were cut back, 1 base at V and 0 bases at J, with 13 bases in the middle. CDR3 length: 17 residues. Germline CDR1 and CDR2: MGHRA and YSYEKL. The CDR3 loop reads CASSQVLFGGSGNTIYF. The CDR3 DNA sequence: TGCGCCAGCAGCCAAGTTCTTTTCGGTGGCTCTGGAAACACCATATATTTT.

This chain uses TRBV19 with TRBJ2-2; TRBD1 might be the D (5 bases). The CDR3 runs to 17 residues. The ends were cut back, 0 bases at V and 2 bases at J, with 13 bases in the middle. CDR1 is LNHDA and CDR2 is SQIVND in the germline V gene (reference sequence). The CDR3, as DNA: TGTGCCAGTAGTATAGATCCTAGGGGCCAAAACACCGGGGAGCTGTTTTTT. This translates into CASSIDPRGQNTGELFF.

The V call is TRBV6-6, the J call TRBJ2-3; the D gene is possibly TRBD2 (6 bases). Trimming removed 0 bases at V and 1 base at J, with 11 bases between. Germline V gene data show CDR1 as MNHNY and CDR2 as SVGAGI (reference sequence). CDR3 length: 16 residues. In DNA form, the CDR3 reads TGTGCCAGCAGTTACTCGGGCGGGGAGGGCACAGATACGCAGTATTTT. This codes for CASSYSGGEGTDTQYF.

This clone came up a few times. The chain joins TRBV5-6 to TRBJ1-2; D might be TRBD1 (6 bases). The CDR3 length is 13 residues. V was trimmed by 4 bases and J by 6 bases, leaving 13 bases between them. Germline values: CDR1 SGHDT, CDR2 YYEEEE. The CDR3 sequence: CASSQQGQDGYTF. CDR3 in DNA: TGTGCCAGCAGCCAACAGGGCCAGGATGGCTACACCTTC.

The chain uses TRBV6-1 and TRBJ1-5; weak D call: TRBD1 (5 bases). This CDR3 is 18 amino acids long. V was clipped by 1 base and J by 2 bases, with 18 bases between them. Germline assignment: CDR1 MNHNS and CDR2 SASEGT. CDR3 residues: CASSEGSAGWGGNQPQHF. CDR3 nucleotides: TGTGCCAGCAGTGAAGGCTCAGCAGGATGGGGGGGCAATCAGCCCCAGCATTTT.

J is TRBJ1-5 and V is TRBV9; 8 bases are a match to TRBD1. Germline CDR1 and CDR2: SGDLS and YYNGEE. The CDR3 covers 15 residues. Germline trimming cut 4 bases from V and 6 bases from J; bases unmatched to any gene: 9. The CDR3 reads CASSSRTGRVQPQHF. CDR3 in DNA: TGTGCCAGCAGCTCCCGGACAGGGAGGGTTCAGCCCCAGCATTTT.

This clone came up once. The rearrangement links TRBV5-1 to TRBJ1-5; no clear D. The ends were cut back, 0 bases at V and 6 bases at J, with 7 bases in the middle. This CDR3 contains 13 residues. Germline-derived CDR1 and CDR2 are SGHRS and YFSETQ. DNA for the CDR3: TGCGCCAGCAGCTTGGATCCGGGTCAGCCCCAGCATTTT. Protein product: CASSLDPGQPQHF.

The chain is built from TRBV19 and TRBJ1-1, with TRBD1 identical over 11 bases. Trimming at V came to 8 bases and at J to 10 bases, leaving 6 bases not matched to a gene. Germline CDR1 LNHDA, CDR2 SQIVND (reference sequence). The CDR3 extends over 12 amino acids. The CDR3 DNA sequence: TGTGCCAGTGGACAGGGGGCTGGGGGAGCTTTCTTT. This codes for CASGQGAGGAFF.